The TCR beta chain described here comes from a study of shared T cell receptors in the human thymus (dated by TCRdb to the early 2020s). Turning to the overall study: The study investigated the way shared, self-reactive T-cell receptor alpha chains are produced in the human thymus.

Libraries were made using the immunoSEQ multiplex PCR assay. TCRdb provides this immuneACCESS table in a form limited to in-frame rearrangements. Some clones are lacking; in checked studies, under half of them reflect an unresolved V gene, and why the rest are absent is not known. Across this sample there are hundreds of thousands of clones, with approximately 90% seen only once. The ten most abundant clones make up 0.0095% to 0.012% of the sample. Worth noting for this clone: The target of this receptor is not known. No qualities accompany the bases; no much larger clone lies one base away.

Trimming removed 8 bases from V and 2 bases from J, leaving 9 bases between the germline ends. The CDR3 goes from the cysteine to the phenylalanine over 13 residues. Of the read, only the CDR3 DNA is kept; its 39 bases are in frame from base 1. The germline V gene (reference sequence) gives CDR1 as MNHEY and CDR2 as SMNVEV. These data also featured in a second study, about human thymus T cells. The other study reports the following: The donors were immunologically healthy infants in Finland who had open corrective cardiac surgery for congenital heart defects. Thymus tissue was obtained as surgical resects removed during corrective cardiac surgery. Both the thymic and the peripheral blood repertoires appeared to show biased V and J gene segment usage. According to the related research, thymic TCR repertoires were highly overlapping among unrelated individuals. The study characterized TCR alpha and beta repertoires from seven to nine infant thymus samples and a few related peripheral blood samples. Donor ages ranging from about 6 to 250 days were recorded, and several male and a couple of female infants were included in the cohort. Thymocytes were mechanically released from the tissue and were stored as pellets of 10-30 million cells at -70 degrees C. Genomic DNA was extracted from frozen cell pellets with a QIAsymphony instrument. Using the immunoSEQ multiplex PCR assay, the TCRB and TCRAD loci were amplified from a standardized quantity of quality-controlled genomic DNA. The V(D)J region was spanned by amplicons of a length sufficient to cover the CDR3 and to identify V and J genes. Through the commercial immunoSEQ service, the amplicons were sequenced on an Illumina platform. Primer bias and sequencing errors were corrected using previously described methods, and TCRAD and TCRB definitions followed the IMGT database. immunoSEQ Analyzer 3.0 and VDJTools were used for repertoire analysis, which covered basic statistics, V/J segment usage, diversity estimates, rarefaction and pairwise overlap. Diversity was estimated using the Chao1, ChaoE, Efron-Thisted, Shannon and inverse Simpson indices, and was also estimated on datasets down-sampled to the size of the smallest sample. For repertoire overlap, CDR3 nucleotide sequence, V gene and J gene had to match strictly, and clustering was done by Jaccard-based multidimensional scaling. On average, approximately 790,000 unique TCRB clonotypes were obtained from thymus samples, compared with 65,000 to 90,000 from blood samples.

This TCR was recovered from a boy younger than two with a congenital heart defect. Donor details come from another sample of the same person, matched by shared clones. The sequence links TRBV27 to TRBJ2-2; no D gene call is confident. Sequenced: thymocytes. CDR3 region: CASCAANTGELFF. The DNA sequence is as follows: TGTGCCAGCTGCGCCGCTAACACCGGGGAGCTGTTTTTT.